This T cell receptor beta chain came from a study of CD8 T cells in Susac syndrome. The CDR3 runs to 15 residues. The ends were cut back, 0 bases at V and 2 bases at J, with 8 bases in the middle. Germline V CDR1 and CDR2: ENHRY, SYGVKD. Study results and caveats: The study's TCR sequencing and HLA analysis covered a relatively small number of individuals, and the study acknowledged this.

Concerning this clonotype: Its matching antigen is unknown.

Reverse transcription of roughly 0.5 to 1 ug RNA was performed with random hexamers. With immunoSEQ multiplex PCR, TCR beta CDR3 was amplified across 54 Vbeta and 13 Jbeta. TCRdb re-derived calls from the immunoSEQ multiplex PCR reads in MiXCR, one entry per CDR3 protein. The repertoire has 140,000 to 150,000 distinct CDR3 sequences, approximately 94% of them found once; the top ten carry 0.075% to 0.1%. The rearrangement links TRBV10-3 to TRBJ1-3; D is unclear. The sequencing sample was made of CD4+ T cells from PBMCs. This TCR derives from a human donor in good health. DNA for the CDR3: TGTGCCATCAGTGAGTCGATCTACACTGGAAACACCATATATTTT. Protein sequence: CAISESIYTGNTIYF.